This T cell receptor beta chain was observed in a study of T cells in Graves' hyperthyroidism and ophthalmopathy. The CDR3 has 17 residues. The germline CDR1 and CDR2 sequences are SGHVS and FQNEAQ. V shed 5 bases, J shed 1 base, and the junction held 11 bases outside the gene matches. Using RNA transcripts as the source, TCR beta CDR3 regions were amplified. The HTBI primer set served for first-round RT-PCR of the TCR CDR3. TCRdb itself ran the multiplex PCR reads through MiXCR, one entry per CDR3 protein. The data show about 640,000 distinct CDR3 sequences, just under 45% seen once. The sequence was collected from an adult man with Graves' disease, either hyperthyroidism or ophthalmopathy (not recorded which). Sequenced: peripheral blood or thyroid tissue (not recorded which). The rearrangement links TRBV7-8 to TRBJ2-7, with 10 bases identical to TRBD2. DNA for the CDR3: TGTGCCAGCAGCCACGCCTGGGGACTAGCGTCGTCCTACGAGCAGTACTTC. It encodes CASSHAWGLASSYEQYF.